Shown below are 11 T cell receptor beta chains from a single sample sequenced in a study of regulatory T cells in long-lasting Graves disease. Time point: newly diagnosed GD, antithyroid drugs for less than 3 months. The TCR library was made from RNA extracted from PBMCs. For TCR beta, libraries came from iRepertoire HTBI primers and Arm-PCR of CDR3 regions. In TCRdb, the multiplex PCR reads were re-called with MiXCR into one record per CDR3 protein. Found here are roughly 380,000 distinct CDR3 sequences, 15% to 20% of them singletons; the top ten hold roughly 27%. This same sample was also taken into another study, of T cells in Graves' hyperthyroidism and ophthalmopathy.

Sample: peripheral blood mononuclear cells (PBMCs), taken at new diagnosis, from a patient treated with antithyroid drugs. All receptors derive from a man aged 40-55 years with Graves disease.

V usage is TRBV4-2 and J usage is TRBJ1-2, with 9 bases that match TRBD1. Germline CDR1 and CDR2: LGHNA and YNFKEQ. There are 14 residues in the CDR3. V lost 4 bases and J lost 4; bases outside the gene matches: 4. The CDR3 DNA reads TGTGCCAGCAGCCGCCGGGACAGGGTCTATGGCTACACCTTC. Protein product: CASSRRDRVYGYTF.

This clonotype was counted at least ten times. V gene TRBV18 combines with J gene TRBJ2-3; D is possibly TRBD1 (5 bases). V dropped 3 bases and J dropped 4 bases, with 14 bases sitting between them. This CDR3 is 15 amino acids long. Germline CDR1 and CDR2: KGHSH and LQKENI. The CDR3 loop is CASSPTQGIPDTQYF. CDR3 in DNA: TGTGCCAGCTCACCTACGCAGGGAATCCCAGATACGCAGTATTTT. Filled out from reference TRBV18 and TRBJ2-3, the complete variable domain reads NAGVMQNPRHLVRRRGQEARLRCSPMKGHSHVYWYRQLPEEGLKFMVYLQKENIIDESGMPKERFSAEFPKEGPSILRIQQVVRGDSAAYFCASSPTQGIPDTQYFGPGTRLTVL.

This clonotype was seen repeatedly, ten times or more. The chain joins TRBV28 to TRBJ1-3; no reliable D call. CDR3 length: 15 residues. Trimming cost V 5 bases and J 0 bases, with 11 bases left between them. Germline-derived CDR1 and CDR2 are MDHEN and SYDVKM. The CDR3 spells CASSPLVLSGNTIYF. The CDR3 DNA sequence: TGTGCCAGCAGTCCCCTCGTCCTCTCTGGAAACACCATATATTTT.

This chain uses TRBV27 with TRBJ1-2; D uncertain. Germline loops: CDR1 MNHEY, CDR2 SMNVEV (reference sequence). CDR3 length equals 14 residues. V gave up 5 bases and J gave up 4 bases, with 14 bases separating them. The CDR3 DNA is TGTGCCAGCAGTCGGAATCCGGGAAGCTATGGCTACACCTTC. It translates to CASSRNPGSYGYTF.

A word on this clonotype: It differs at one base from a far larger clone, so likely a read error. The chain carries TRBV4-3 and TRBJ2-1; D not resolved. The length of the CDR3 is 16 residues. Germline V gives CDR1 LGHNA, CDR2 YSLEER. CDR3 sequence: CASGQDLGGSYNEQFF. CDR3 nucleotide sequence: TGCGCCAGCGGCCAAGATCTGGGCGGCTCCTACAATGAGCAGTTCTTC.

This rearrangement joins TRBV5-1 to TRBJ2-2; no definite D call. V lost 0 bases and J 5 bases, leaving 11 bases between the germline ends. Germline V gives CDR1 SGHRS, CDR2 YFSETQ. CDR3 length equals 15 residues. CDR3 residues: CASSLVESGTGELFF. The CDR3, as DNA: TGCGCCAGCAGCTTGGTTGAGAGTGGGACCGGGGAGCTGTTTTTT.

This clonotype was detected many times. The chain recombines TRBV20-1 with TRBJ2-1; perhaps TRBD2 as D (6 bases). V was pared by 6 bases and J by 2 bases, with 17 bases between. Per the germline V gene, CDR1 is DFQATT and CDR2 is SNEGSKA (reference sequence). This CDR3 has 15 amino acids. The CDR3 sequence: CSARGDSEAYNEQFF. For the CDR3, the DNA is TGCAGTGCCCGCGGGGACTCGGAGGCCTACAATGAGCAGTTCTTC.

CDR3: CASSRGGGKPQHF. In DNA, the CDR3 is TGTGCCAGCAGCCGGGGAGGGGGTAAGCCCCAGCATTTT. The chain links TRBV6-1 to TRBJ1-5; D is possibly TRBD1 (6 bases). In germline, CDR1 is MNHNS, CDR2 SASEGT. V dropped 6 bases and J dropped 8 bases, with 14 bases sitting between them. The CDR3 runs to 13 residues.

The CDR3 sequence: CASSLNRRTGNTIYF. For the CDR3, the DNA is TGTGCCAGCAGCCTTAACAGGAGAACCGGAAACACCATATATTTT. The V call is TRBV11-1, the J call TRBJ1-3, with D possibly TRBD1 on 5 matching bases. The CDR3 is made up of 15 amino acids. Per germline, CDR1 SGHAT and CDR2 FQDESV (reference sequence). V was cut by 5 bases and J by 4 bases, with 15 bases left in between.

This chain links TRBV12-3 or TRBV12-4 with TRBJ1-2, with D unresolved. Deletions cut 5 bases from V and 5 bases from J, with 15 bases between. The CDR3 spans 14 residues. The CDR3 loop is CASSPTGDGYGYTF. The CDR3, as DNA: TGTGCCAGCAGTCCCACTGGTGATGGTTATGGCTACACCTTC.

The V call is TRBV4-2, the J call TRBJ2-5; TRBD2 aligns across 9 bases. CDR1 is LGHNA, CDR2 YNFKEQ, per germline. V gave up 1 base and J gave up 5 bases; unmatched junction bases: 8. This CDR3 has 16 residues. CDR3 loop: CASSQVSGGSGETQYF. The CDR3 nucleotides read TGTGCCAGCAGCCAAGTTAGCGGGGGCTCCGGGGAGACCCAGTACTTC.